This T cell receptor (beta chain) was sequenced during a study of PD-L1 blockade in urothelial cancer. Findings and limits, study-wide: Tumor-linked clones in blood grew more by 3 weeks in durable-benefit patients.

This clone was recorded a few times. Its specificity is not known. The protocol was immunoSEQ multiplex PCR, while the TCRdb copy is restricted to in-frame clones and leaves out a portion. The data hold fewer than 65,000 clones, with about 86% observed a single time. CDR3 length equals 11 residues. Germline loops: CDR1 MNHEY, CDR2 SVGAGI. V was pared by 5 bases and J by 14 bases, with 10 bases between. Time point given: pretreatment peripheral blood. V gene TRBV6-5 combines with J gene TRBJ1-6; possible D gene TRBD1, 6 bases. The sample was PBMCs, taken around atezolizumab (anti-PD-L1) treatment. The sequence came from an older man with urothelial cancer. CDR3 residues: CASSPGTTLHF. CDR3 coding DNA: TGTGCCAGCAGTCCCGGGACAACCCTCCACTTT.